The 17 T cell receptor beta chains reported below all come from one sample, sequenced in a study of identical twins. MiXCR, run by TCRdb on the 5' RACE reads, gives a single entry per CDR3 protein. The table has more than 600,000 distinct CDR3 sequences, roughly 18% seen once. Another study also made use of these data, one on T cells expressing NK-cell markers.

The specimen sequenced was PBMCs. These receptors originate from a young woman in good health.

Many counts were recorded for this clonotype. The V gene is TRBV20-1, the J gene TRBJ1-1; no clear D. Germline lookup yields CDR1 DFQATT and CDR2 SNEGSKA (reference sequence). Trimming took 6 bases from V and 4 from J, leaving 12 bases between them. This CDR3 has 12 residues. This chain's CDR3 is CSAFPGSTEAFF. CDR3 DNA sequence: TGCAGTGCCTTTCCAGGAAGCACTGAAGCTTTCTTT.

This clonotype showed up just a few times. CDR3 DNA sequence: TGTGCCAGCAGCCAAGAGTGGGGTAGTGAGCAGTACTTC. Protein: CASSQEWGSEQYF. This sequence joins TRBV14 and TRBJ2-7; D ambiguous. V was shortened by 0 bases and J by 7 bases, with 10 bases between the two germline ends. Germline values: CDR1 SGHDN, CDR2 FVKESK. This CDR3 contains 13 residues.

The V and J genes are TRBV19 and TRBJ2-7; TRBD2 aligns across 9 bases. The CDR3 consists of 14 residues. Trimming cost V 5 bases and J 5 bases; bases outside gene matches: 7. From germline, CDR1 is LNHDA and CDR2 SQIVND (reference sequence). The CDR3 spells CASSVAGAWDEQYF. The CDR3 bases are TGTGCCAGTAGTGTAGCGGGAGCGTGGGACGAGCAGTACTTC. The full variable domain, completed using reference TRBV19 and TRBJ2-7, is DGGITQSPKYLFRKEGQNVTLSCEQNLNHDAMYWYRQDPGQGLRLIYYSQIVNDFQKGDIAEGYSVSREKKESFPLTVTSAQKNPTAFYLCASSVAGAWDEQYFGPGTRLTVT.

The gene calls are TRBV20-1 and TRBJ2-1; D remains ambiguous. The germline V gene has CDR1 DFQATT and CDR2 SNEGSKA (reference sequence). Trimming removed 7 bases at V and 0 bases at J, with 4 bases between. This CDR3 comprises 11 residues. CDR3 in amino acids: CSVYSYNEQFF. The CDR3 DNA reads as TGCAGTGTATACTCCTACAATGAGCAGTTCTTC.

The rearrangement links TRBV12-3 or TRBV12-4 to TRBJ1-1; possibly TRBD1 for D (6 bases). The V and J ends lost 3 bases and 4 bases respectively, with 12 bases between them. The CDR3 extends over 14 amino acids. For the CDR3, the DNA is TGTGCCAGCAGTTTTTGGGGGGCCCCCACTGAAGCTTTCTTT. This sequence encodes CASSFWGAPTEAFF.

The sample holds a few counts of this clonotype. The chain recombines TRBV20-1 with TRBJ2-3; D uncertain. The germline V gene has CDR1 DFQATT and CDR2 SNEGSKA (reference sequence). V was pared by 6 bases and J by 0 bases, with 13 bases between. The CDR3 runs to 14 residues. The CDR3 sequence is CSAAIVHSTDTQYF. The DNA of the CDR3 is TGCAGTGCCGCGATCGTACATAGCACAGATACGCAGTATTTT.

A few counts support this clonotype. The CDR3 bases are TGCAGTGCGACAAGCGGGCAGTTTAATCAGCCCCAGCATTTT. This translates into CSATSGQFNQPQHF. V and J are TRBV20-1 and TRBJ1-5; D is uncertain. The germline CDR1 and CDR2 sequences are DFQATT and SNEGSKA (reference sequence). The CDR3 totals 14 residues. V lost 6 bases and J lost 4, with 16 bases in between.

The CDR3, as DNA: TGTGCCAGCAGTCACGACAGGGGTCATCAGCCCCAGCATTTT. Translation: CASSHDRGHQPQHF. This chain connects TRBV12-3 or TRBV12-4 to TRBJ1-5, with 8 nucleotides matching TRBD1. CDR3 length equals 14 residues. Trimming at V came to 5 bases and at J to 5 bases, leaving 5 bases not matched to a gene.

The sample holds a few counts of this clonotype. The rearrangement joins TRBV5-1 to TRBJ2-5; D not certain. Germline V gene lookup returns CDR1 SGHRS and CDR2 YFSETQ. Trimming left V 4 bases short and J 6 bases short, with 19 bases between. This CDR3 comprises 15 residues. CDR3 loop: CASSPHDQSPQTQYF. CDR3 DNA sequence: TGCGCCAGCAGCCCCCACGACCAGTCGCCGCAGACCCAGTACTTC.

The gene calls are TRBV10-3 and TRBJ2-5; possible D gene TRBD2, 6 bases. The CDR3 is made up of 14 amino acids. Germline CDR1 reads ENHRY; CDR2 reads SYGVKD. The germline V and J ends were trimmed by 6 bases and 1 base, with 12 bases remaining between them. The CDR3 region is CAISPGVPQETQYF. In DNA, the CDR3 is TGTGCCATCAGCCCGGGGGTCCCCCAAGAGACCCAGTACTTC.

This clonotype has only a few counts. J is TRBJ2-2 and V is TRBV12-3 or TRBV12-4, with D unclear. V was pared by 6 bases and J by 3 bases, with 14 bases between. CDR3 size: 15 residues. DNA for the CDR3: TGTGCCAGCAGCGGGCCGATCCCTTACACCGGGGAGCTGTTTTTT. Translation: CASSGPIPYTGELFF.

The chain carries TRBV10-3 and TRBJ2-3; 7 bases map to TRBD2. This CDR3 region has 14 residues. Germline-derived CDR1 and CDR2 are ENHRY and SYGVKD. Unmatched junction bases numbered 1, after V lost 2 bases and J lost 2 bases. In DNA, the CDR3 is TGTGCCATCAGTGAGCTAGCGGCCACAGATACGCAGTATTTT. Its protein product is CAISELAATDTQYF.

The CDR3 loop is CSAAGQGPFGGTDTQYF. The CDR3 region has the DNA TGCAGTGCGGCGGGACAGGGCCCTTTTGGGGGTACAGATACGCAGTATTTT. V is TRBV20-1 and J is TRBJ2-3; 9 bases map to TRBD1. CDR3 length equals 17 residues. J was trimmed by 3 bases and V by 6 bases; bases with no gene match: 16. CDR1 is DFQATT and CDR2 is SNEGSKA in the germline V gene (reference sequence).

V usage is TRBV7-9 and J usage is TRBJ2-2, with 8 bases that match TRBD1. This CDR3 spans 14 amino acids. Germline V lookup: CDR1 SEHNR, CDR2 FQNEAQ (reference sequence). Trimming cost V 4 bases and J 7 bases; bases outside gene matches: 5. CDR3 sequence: CASSYTGGYGELFF. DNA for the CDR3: TGTGCCAGCAGCTACACAGGGGGTTACGGGGAGCTGTTTTTT.

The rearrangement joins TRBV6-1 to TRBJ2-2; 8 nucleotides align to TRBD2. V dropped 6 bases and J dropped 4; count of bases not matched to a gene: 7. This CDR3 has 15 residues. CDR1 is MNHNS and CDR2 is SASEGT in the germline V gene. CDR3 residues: CASSAGGKGTGELFF. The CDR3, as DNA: TGTGCCAGCAGCGCGGGGGGAAAGGGCACCGGGGAGCTGTTTTTT.

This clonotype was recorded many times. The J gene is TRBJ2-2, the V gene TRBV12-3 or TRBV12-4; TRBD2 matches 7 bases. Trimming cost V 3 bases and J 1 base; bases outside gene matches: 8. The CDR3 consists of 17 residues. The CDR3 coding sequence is TGTGCCAGCAGTTTGTCTTTCCGGGGGGTGAACACCGGGGAGCTGTTTTTT. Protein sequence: CASSLSFRGVNTGELFF.

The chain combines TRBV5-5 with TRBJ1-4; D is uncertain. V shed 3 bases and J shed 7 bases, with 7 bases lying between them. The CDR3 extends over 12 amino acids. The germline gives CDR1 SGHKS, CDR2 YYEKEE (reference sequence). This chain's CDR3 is CASSSVGEKLFF. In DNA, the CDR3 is TGTGCCAGCAGCTCGGTCGGTGAAAAACTGTTTTTT. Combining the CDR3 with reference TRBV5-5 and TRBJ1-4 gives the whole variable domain DAGVTQSPTHLIKTRGQQVTLRCSPISGHKSVSWYQQVLGQGPQFIFQYYEKEERGRGNFPDRFSARQFPNYSSELNVNALLLGDSALYLCASSSVGEKLFFGSGTQLSVL.